This T cell receptor (beta chain) came from a study of Ad26.COV2.S vaccination and SARS-CoV-2 variants. For the study at large: As a participant in COV1001, the donor was in the Ad26.COV2.S trial arm.

Generated by immunoSEQ multiplex PCR, the TCRdb table keeps only in-frame clones and is missing some. Among 300,000 to 400,000 clones, approximately 81% were seen once, and the ten largest hold about 3.3%. Germline CDR1 is WNHNN and CDR2 is SYGVQD (reference sequence). Deletions cut 3 bases from V and 5 bases from J, with 19 bases between. The CDR3 runs to 16 residues. To note about this clone: Antigen: not known.

As for treatment: around 19 received Ad26.COV2.S at low or high dose, single or two shots; 5 received placebo; per-sample allocation not given. Material that was analyzed had been drawn on day 63 after the first vaccine or placebo injection. This adult donor, from Boston, was 18-55 years old. Study-level results: Substantial post-vaccination breadth of spike-specific CD8+ and CD4+ T cell responses was reported.

The sequence came from a person aged 18-60 years who received the Ad26.COV2.S COVID-19 vaccine or a placebo. The sample in question was peripheral blood, obtained in a trial of Ad26.COV2.S vaccine versus placebo. The gene calls are TRBV10-1 and TRBJ2-5, with D perhaps matching TRBD2 (6 bases). CDR3 coding DNA: TGCGCCAGCAGTGAAGGCGGGGTGACAGTCAGCGAGACCCAGTACTTC. This translates into CASSEGGVTVSETQYF.